This T cell receptor beta chain was retrieved from a study of early stage breast cancer tumors. Profiling relied on immunoSEQ multiplex PCR, and the TCRdb table lists in-frame clones only, not all of them. The sample holds tens of thousands of clones, more than 65% seen once. The germline V gene has CDR1 SGHTA and CDR2 FQGNSA. V shed 5 bases and J 4 bases; nucleotides not matched to a gene: 4. The CDR3 extends over 14 amino acids. The chain employs TRBV7-2 and TRBJ1-4; TRBD1 aligns across 7 bases. The sample comprised breast tumor tissue. The receptor comes from a young adult with breast cancer. The CDR3 sequence is CASSPGQLNEKLFF. The CDR3 DNA follows: TGTGCCAGCAGCCCGGGACAGCTTAATGAAAAACTGTTTTTT.